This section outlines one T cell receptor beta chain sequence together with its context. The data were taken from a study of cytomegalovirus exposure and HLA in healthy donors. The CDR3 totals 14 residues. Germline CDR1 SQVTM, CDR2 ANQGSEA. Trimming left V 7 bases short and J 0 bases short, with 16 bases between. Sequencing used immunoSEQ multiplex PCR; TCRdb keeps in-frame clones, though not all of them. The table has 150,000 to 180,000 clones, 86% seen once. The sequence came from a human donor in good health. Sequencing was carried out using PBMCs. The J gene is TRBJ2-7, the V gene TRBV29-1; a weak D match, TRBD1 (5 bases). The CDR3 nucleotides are TGCAGCGCCCAAGCCAGGGCGAGCTCCTACGAGCAGTACTTC. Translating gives CSAQARASSYEQYF.